Listed below are T cell receptor beta chains from one sample, sequenced in a study of PD-L1 blockade in urothelial cancer. Measured with immunoSEQ multiplex PCR; TCRdb has only the in-frame clones, and not every one. The sample lists 84,000 or so clones, around 85% occurring once. The sequences come from PBMCs, collected around atezolizumab (anti-PD-L1) treatment. These receptors all come from a man aged 55-75 years with urothelial cancer. CDR3s include the opening cysteine and the closing phenylalanine or tryptophan. The D gene is left open where the match is weak. Expanded clones are given a class, and other clones once, few, many or no size at all.

>TRBJ2-4|.|.|TRBV29-1
TGCAGCGTTGAGTGGCAGGGATTGCAAAACATTCAGTACTTC
CSVEWQGLQNIQYF
>TRBJ1-1|.|few|TRBV20-1
TGCAGTGCTAGACGGGTAGCTGAAGCTTTCTTT
CSARRVAEAFF
>TRBJ2-7|.|.|TRBV5-5
TGTGCCAGCAGCTTGGTTAACGAGCAGTACTTC
CASSLVNEQYF
>TRBJ1-1|.|.|TRBV6-5
TGTGCCAGCAAACTCGACAGCTTGAACACTGAAGCTTTCTTT
CASKLDSLNTEAFF
>TRBJ2-7|.|.|TRBV14
TGTGCCAGCAGCCGCTGGGCAGGGAACTACGAGCAGTACTTC
CASSRWAGNYEQYF
>TRBJ1-1|TRBD1|.|TRBV7-3
TGTGCCAGCAGCTCGAGGACAGGGAAAGCTTTCTTT
CASSSRTGKAFF
>TRBJ2-1|TRBD1|.|TRBV27
TGTGCCAGCAGATATTCGACAGGGTATTTGGGGAATGAGCAGTTCTTC
CASRYSTGYLGNEQFF
>TRBJ2-1|TRBD2|.|TRBV9
TGTGCCAGCAGCGCCACGGGGGGGGCCCGGGGCGCCAATGAGCAGTTCTTC
CASSATGGARGANEQFF
>TRBJ2-1|TRBD2|.|TRBV19
TGTGCCAGTAGGTCCCTACTAGCGGGAGGGTACAATGAGCAGTTCTTC
CASRSLLAGGYNEQFF
>TRBJ2-4|.|once|TRBV6-1
TGTGCCAGCAGTGAAAAGACCCTCCAGGCCATTCAGTACTTC
CASSEKTLQAIQYF
>TRBJ1-5|TRBD1|.|TRBV19
TGTGCCAGTAGACCCAGCCTTCGGACAGGGGGTGTGAGCAATCAGCCCCAGCATTTT
CASRPSLRTGGVSNQPQHF
>TRBJ2-7|TRBD2|.|TRBV5-1
TGCGCCAGCAGCCTGCCCGCGGGGGGGGGTGAGCAGTACTTC
CASSLPAGGGEQYF
>TRBJ1-5|.|once|TRBV30
TGTGCCTGGACACCGGGGGGCAATCAGCCCCAGCATTTT
CAWTPGGNQPQHF
>TRBJ2-5|.|.|TRBV5-1
TGCGCCAGCAGCTTGGAGCTTGTGGAGACCCAGTACTTC
CASSLELVETQYF
>TRBJ2-1|.|.|TRBV7-6
TGTGCCAGCAGCTTATCACAGGGCAGGTTGCTGAATGAGCAGTTCTTC
CASSLSQGRLLNEQFF
>TRBJ2-5|TRBD2|.|TRBV10-1
TGCGCCAGCAGTGGGGGGACTAGCGGGAGGGCCTACTGGGGGGGAGAGACCCAGTACTTC
CASSGGTSGRAYWGGETQYF
>TRBJ1-6|TRBD1|.|TRBV7-9
TGTGCCAGCAGGGCGACAGGGGGCCTTAATTCACCCCTCCACTTT
CASRATGGLNSPLHF
>TRBJ2-3|.|.|TRBV4-1
TGCGCCAGCAGCCGAGGGGGTTTAACAGATACGCAGTATTTT
CASSRGGLTDTQYF
>TRBJ1-1|.|.|TRBV7-6
TGTGCCAGCAGCCCACAACCGGGGAACACTGAAGCTTTCTTT
CASSPQPGNTEAFF
>TRBJ2-2|.|.|TRBV11-3
TGTGCCAGCAGCTTAGACCAGAACACCGGGGAGCTGTTTTTT
CASSLDQNTGELFF
>TRBJ1-5|.|.|TRBV6-1
TGTGCCAGCAGTAACGGGGTAAGTCAGCCCCAGCATTTT
CASSNGVSQPQHF
>TRBJ2-1|TRBD2|.|TRBV5-1
TGCGCCAGCAGGGGCGGCCGGTGGGGGACTAGCGGATACAATGAGCAGTTCTTC
CASRGGRWGTSGYNEQFF
>TRBJ2-2|.|.|TRBV7-6
TGTGCCAGCAGCCTCACGGGGGGCCCACCGTTCCGGGAGCTGTTTTTT
CASSLTGGPPFRELFF
>TRBJ2-5|.|once|TRBV9
TGTGCCAGCAGCGTAGGGGCGGGGTTTTGGCAAGAGACCCAGTACTTC
CASSVGAGFWQETQYF
>TRBJ2-7|TRBD1|.|TRBV5-6
TGTGCCAGCAGCGCCCTTAGGACAGGGGGCTACGAGCAGTACTTC
CASSALRTGGYEQYF
>TRBJ1-5|TRBD1|.|TRBV28
TGTGCCAGCAGTTGGGGACAGGCGAGCAATCAGCCCCAGCATTTT
CASSWGQASNQPQHF
>TRBJ2-5|TRBD2|.|TRBV5-1
TGCGCCAGCAGCTCGGGACTAGCGGCCGTACAAGAGACCCAGTACTTC
CASSSGLAAVQETQYF
>TRBJ1-1|TRBD1|.|TRBV7-9
TGTGCCAGCAGCGGACAGGGTCTTATGAACACTGAAGCTTTCTTT
CASSGQGLMNTEAFF
>TRBJ2-5|.|.|TRBV5-1
TGCGCCAGCAGCTCCAGGGGGGTGGGGGTGGACCAAGAGACCCAGTACTTC
CASSSRGVGVDQETQYF
>TRBJ2-7|.|.|TRBV4-3
TGCGCCAGCAGCCAAGTTCAAGCTAGTGGTGACGAGCAGTACTTC
CASSQVQASGDEQYF
>TRBJ1-1|.|.|TRBV5-1
TGCGCCAGCAGCTTGGAATTGGGCGGGCTTTACACTGAAGCTTTCTTT
CASSLELGGLYTEAFF
>TRBJ2-7|.|few|TRBV7-9
TGTGCCAGCAGCTTGTCAGGGGCCGAGCAGTACTTC
CASSLSGAEQYF
>TRBJ1-4|TRBD1|.|TRBV15
TGTGCCACCAGCAGAGAGAGGGGGCGTAACGAAAAACTGTTTTTT
CATSRERGRNEKLFF
>TRBJ2-1|TRBD1|.|TRBV7-2
TGTGCCAGCAGTCCTAGACAGGGGGCAGGAAATGAGCAGTTCTTC
CASSPRQGAGNEQFF
>TRBJ2-5|.|once|TRBV10-3
TGTGCCATCAGTGAGGACGGGCCCAAAGGGGCCCAAGAGACCCAGTACTTC
CAISEDGPKGAQETQYF
>TRBJ2-5|.|.|TRBV5-6
TGTGCCAGCAGCTACGACAGGAGGGAGACCCAGTACTTC
CASSYDRRETQYF
>TRBJ2-3|.|.|TRBV4-3
TGCGCCAGCAGCCAAGGCGCCCTAATCCGCACAGATACGCAGTATTTT
CASSQGALIRTDTQYF
>TRBJ2-1|TRBD2|.|TRBV18
TGTGCCAGCTCACCCCCGGGAGGGTACAATGAGCAGTTCTTC
CASSPPGGYNEQFF
>TRBJ1-6|.|.|TRBV5-8
TGTGCCAGCAGCCCCCGAGGCAGCTCCTATAATTCACCCCTCCACTTT
CASSPRGSSYNSPLHF
>TRBJ1-2|.|.|TRBV29-1
TGCAGCGTTGAAAACACAGGGATATATGGCTACACCTTC
CSVENTGIYGYTF
>TRBJ2-6|TRBD1|.|TRBV11-3
TGTGCCAGCAGCCCCCGACAGGGCCCTCGAGGTTCTGGGGCCAACGTCCTGACTTTC
CASSPRQGPRGSGANVLTF
>TRBJ2-3|TRBD2|.|TRBV5-1
TGCGCCAGCAGCTTGAGACTAGCGGGGTCAGATACGCAGTATTTT
CASSLRLAGSDTQYF
>TRBJ1-5|.|.|TRBV30
TGTGCCTGGAGTGTTCAGGGGAATCATCAGCCCCAGCATTTT
CAWSVQGNHQPQHF
>TRBJ1-5|TRBD1|.|TRBV27
TGTGCCAGCAGTGCCGGGACAGCTAGCAATCAGCCCCAGCATTTT
CASSAGTASNQPQHF
>TRBJ1-2|TRBD1|.|TRBV29-1
TGCAGCGTCCCGGACAGGGCCTCTGGCTACACCTTC
CSVPDRASGYTF
>TRBJ2-7|TRBD2|.|TRBV25-1
TGTGCCAGTTCGCTAGCGGGAGGACCCCTCGAGCAGTACTTC
CASSLAGGPLEQYF
>TRBJ1-3|TRBD1|few|TRBV6-5
TGTGCCAGTCGCCGCGGGACAGGGGGAAACACCATATATTTT
CASRRGTGGNTIYF
>TRBJ1-5|TRBD1|.|TRBV4-2
TGTGCCAGCAGCCAAGGAGGACAGGCGAATAGCAATCAGCCCCAGCATTTT
CASSQGGQANSNQPQHF
>TRBJ1-3|.|.|TRBV30
TGTGCCTGGGACCCCGGACCAGGGGATATGGGAAACACCATATATTTT
CAWDPGPGDMGNTIYF
>TRBJ2-7|.|few|TRBV30
TGTGCCTGGAGTGTACGATTGTCCCGGACTTATCGGACCTACGAGCAGTACTTC
CAWSVRLSRTYRTYEQYF
>TRBJ2-1|.|once|TRBV2
TGTGCCAGCAGTGAAACCCAGGCCGACGGTTATGAGCAGTTCTTC
CASSETQADGYEQFF